This T cell receptor (beta chain) was sequenced in a study of beta chain features in type 1 diabetes. Regarding the study as a whole: The naive, central memory and Treg TCRB repertoires of patients appeared to be more similar to one another than those of healthy donors.

Turning to this clone: Its specificity is not known.

Germline V CDR1 and CDR2: SGHDN, FVKESK. V was clipped by 4 bases and J by 6 bases; unmatched bases: 12. The CDR3 spans 16 residues. TCRB transcripts that were expressed got sequenced, as all of the isolated RNA had been reverse transcribed. The method was immunoSEQ multiplex PCR; TCRdb's version includes in-frame clones alone and lacks a portion of them. The repertoire consists of 300,000 to 400,000 clones, with roughly 12% occurring once and the leading ten covering 0.017%. V gene TRBV14 combines with J gene TRBJ2-7; 10 nucleotides align to TRBD1. The clonotype comes from a young man in good health. Sequencing used naive CD4+ T cells from blood. CDR3 sequence: CASSPTLDRGLGEQYF. In DNA form, the CDR3 reads TGTGCCAGCAGCCCAACCCTCGACAGGGGGCTTGGCGAGCAGTACTTC.